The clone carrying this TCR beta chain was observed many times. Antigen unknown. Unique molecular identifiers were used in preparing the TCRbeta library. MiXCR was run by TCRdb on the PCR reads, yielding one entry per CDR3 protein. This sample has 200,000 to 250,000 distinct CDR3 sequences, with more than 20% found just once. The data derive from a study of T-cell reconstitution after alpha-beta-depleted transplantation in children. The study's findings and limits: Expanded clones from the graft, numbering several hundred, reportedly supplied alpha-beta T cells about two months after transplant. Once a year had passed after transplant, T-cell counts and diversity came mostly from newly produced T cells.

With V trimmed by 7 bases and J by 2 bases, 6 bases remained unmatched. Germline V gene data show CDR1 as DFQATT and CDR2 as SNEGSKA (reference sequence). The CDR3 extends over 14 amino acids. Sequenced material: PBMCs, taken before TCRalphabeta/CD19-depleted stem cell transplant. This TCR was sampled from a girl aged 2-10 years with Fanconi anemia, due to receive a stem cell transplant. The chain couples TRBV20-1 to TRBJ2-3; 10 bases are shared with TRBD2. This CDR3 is CSGPLAGVTDTQYF. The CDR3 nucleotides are TGCAGTGGCCCCCTAGCGGGGGTCACAGATACGCAGTATTTT.